This T cell receptor beta chain was recorded in a study of OX40 agonist ivuxolimab in advanced cancers. Study at large: An agonistic human IgG2 monoclonal antibody against OX40 (CD134) was given. One patient with hepatocellular carcinoma and two with cutaneous melanoma, three in all, had partial responses.

V gave up 5 bases and J gave up 3 bases, with 11 bases separating them. Germline V lookup: CDR1 MNHEY, CDR2 SVGAGI. The CDR3 has 13 residues. On cycle 4 day 1 and cycle 7 day 1, as well as at baseline, blood was sampled. TCRdb's copy holds only in-frame clones and misses some; the assay was immunoSEQ multiplex PCR. The repertoire has 75,000 to 100,000 clones, 85% to 95% of them found once; the top ten carry less than 0.75%. This receptor was obtained from an adult with an advanced solid tumor such as melanoma, head and neck, liver or kidney cancer. This specimen consisted of CD4+ or CD8+ T cells sorted from blood, obtained in a trial of the OX40 agonist ivuxolimab. The V and J genes are TRBV6-5 and TRBJ2-7; tentative D call: TRBD2 (5 bases). Here the CDR3 DNA reads TGTGCCAGCAGTCCGAGCCGGGGCTACGAGCAGTACTTC. This sequence encodes CASSPSRGYEQYF.